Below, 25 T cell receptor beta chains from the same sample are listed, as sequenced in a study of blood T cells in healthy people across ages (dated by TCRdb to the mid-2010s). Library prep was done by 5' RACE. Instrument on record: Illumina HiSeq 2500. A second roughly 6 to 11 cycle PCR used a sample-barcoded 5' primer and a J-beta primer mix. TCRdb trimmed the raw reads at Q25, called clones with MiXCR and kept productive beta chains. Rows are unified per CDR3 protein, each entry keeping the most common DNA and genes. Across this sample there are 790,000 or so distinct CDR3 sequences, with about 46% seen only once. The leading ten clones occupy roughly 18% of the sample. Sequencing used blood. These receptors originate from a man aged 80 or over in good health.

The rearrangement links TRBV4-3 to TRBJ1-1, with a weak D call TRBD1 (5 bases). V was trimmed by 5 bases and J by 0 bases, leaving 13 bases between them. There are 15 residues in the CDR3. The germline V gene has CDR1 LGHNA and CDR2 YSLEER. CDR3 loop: CASSERGRMNTEAFF. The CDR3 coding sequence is TGCGCCAGCAGCGAGAGGGGACGGATGAACACTGAAGCTTTCTTT.

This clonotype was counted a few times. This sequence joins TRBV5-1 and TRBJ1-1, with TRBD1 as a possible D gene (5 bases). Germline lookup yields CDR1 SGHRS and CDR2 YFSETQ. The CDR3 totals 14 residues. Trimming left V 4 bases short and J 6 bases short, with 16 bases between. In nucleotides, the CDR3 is TGCGCCAGCAGCCAACGGGGCTCGGTCGCTGAAGCTTTCTTT. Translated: CASSQRGSVAEAFF.

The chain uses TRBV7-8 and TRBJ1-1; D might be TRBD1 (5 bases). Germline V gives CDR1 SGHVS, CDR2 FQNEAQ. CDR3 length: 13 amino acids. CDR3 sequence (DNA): TGTACCAACAGCAGGGAAGTGAACACTGAAGCTTTCTTT. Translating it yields CTNSREVNTEAFF.

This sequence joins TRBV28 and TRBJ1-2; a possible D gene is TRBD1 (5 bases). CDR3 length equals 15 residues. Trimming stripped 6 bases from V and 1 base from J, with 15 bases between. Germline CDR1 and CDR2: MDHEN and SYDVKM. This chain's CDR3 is CASRRTRAGNYGYTF. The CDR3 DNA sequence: TGTGCCAGCAGGAGAACCAGGGCGGGTAACTATGGCTACACCTTC.

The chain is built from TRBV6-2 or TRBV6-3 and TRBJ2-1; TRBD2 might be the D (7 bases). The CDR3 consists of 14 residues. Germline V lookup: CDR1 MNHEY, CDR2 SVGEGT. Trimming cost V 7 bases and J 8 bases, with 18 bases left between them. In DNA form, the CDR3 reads TGTGCCAGCACCGTACCCGGGGGGCGCGATGAGCAGTTCTTC. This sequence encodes CASTVPGGRDEQFF.

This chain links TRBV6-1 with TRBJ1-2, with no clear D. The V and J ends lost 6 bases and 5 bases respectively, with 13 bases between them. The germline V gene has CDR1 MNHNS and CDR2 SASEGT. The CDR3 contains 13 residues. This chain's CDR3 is CASSLPPGYGYTF. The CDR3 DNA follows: TGTGCCAGCAGCCTCCCCCCGGGATATGGCTACACCTTC.

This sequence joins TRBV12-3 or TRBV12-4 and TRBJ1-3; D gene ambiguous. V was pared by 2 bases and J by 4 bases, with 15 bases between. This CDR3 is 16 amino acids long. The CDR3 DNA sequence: TGTGCCAGCAGTTTACACCAAAAGGCATCCGGAAACACCATATATTTT. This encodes CASSLHQKASGNTIYF.

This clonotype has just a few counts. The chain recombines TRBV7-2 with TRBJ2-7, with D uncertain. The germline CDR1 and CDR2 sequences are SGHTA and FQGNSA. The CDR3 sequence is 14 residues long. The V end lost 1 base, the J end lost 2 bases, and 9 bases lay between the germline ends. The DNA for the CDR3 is TGTGCCAGCAGCTTAGGGGTCACTACCTACGAGCAGTACTTC. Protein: CASSLGVTTYEQYF.

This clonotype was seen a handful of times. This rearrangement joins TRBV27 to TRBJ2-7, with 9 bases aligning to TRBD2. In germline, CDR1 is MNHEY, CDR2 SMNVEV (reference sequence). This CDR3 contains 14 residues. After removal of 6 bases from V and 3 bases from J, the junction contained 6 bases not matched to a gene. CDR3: CASSSSGNIYEQYF. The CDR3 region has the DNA TGTGCCAGCAGCTCTAGCGGGAATATCTACGAGCAGTACTTC.

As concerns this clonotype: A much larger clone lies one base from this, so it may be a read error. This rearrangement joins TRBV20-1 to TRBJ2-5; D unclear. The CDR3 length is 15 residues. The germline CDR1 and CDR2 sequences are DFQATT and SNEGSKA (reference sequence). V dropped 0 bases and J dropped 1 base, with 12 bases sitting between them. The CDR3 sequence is CSARDPLVVQETQYF. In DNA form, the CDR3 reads TGCAGTGCTAGAGACCCCCTAGTGGTCCAAGAGACCCAGTACTTC.

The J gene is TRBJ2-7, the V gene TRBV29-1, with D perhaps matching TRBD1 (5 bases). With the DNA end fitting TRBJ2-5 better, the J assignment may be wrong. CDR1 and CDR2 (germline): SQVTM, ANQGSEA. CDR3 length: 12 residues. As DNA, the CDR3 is TGCAGCGCCGATCAGGGTAGAGAGACCCAGTACTTC. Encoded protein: CSADQGRETQYF.

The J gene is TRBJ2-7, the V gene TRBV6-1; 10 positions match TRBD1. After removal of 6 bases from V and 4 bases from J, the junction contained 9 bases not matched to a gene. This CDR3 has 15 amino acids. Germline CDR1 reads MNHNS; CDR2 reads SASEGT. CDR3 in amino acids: CASRTGTGARYEQYF. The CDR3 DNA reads TGTGCCAGCAGAACTGGGACAGGGGCAAGGTACGAGCAGTACTTC.

CDR3 sequence: CSARGHRGQWEKLFF. The CDR3 DNA reads TGCAGTGCTAGAGGTCACAGGGGGCAGTGGGAAAAACTGTTTTTT. The chain recombines TRBV20-1 with TRBJ1-4; 9 bases are a match to TRBD1. CDR1 and CDR2 (germline): DFQATT, SNEGSKA (reference sequence). There are 15 residues in the CDR3. The trim removed 1 base at V and 8 bases at J, leaving 8 bases unmatched.

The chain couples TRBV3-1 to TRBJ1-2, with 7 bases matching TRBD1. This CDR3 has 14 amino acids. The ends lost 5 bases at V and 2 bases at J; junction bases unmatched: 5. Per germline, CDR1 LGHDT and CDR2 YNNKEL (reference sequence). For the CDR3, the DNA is TGTGCCAGCAGCAACAGGGGAGTGAACTATGGCTACACCTTC. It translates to CASSNRGVNYGYTF.

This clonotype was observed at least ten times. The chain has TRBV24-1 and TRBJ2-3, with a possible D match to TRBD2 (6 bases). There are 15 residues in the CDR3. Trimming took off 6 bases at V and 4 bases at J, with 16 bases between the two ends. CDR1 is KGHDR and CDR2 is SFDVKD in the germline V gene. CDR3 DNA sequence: TGTGCCACCAGTCCGTCGGGAGAGAAGGCAGATACGCAGTATTTT. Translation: CATSPSGEKADTQYF.

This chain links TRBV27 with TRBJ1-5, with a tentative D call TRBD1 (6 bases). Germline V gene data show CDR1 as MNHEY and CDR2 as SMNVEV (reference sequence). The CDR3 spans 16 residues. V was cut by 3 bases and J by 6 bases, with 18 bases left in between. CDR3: CASSFSPRGARQPQHF. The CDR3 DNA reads TGTGCCAGCAGTTTTTCGCCTCGGGGGGCACGTCAGCCCCAGCATTTT.

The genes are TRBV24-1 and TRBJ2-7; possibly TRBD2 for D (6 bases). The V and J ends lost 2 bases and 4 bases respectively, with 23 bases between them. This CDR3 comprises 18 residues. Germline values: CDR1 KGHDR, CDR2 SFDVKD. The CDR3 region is CATSDSISTGPGEYEQYF. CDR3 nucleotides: TGTGCCACCAGTGATTCCATATCAACTGGACCGGGGGAGTACGAGCAGTACTTC.

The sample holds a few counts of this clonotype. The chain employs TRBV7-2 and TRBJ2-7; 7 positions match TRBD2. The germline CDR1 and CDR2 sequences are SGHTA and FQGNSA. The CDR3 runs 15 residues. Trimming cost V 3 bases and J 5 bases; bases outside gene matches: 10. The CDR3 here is CASSLGPSGANEQYF. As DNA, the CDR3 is TGTGCCAGCAGCTTGGGGCCGAGCGGGGCCAACGAGCAGTACTTC.

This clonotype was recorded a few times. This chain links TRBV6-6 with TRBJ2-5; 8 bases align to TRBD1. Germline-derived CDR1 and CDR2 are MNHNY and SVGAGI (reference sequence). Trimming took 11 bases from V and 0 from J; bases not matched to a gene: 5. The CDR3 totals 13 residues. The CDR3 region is CAHRGDNQETQYF. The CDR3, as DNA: TGTGCCCACAGGGGGGACAACCAAGAGACCCAGTACTTC.

The DNA of the CDR3 is TGTGCCAGCAGCCAAGTGGGAGGGACAGGGTTTTCAGATACGCAGTATTTT. The encoded protein is CASSQVGGTGFSDTQYF. The chain recombines TRBV4-2 with TRBJ2-3; TRBD1 agrees at 9 bases. CDR1 and CDR2 from the germline V gene are LGHNA and YNFKEQ. Trimming at V came to 1 base and at J to 4 bases, leaving 9 bases not matched to a gene. The CDR3 is 17 residues long.

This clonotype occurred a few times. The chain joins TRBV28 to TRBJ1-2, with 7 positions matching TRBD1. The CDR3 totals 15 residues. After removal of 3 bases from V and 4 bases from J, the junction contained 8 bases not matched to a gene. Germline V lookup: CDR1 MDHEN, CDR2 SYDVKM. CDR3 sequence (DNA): TGTGCCAGCAGTTTCCCCTCGACAGGGTCCTATGGCTACACCTTC. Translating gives CASSFPSTGSYGYTF.

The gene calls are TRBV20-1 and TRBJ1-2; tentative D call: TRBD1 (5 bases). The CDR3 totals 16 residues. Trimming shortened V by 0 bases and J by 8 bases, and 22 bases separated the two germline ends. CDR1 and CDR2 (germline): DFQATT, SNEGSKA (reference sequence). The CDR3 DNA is TGCAGTGCTAGAGATAGGTGGGCAGGCGAGAGGGGCGGCTACACCTTC. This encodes CSARDRWAGERGGYTF.

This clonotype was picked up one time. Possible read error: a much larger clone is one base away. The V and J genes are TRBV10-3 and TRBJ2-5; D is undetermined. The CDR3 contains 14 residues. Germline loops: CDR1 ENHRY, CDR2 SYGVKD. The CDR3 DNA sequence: TGTGCCGTCAGTGAGTTAAAAGGGCAAGAGACCCAGTACTTC. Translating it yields CAVSELKGQETQYF.

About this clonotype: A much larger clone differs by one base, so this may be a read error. The DNA of the CDR3 is TGCGCCAGCAGGCAGACGGTAACCCAAGAGACCCAGTACTTC. Protein product: CASRQTVTQETQYF. The chain uses TRBV4-1 and TRBJ2-5; D remains unclear. Germline V gene lookup returns CDR1 MGHRA and CDR2 YSYEKL. The CDR3 covers 14 residues. V lost 6 bases and J lost 1, with 12 bases in between.

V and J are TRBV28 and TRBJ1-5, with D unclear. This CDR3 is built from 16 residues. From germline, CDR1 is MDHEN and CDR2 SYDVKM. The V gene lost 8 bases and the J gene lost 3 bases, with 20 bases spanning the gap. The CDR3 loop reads CASQRSFPIPNQPQHF. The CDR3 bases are TGTGCCAGCCAAAGAAGTTTCCCGATCCCCAATCAGCCCCAGCATTTT.